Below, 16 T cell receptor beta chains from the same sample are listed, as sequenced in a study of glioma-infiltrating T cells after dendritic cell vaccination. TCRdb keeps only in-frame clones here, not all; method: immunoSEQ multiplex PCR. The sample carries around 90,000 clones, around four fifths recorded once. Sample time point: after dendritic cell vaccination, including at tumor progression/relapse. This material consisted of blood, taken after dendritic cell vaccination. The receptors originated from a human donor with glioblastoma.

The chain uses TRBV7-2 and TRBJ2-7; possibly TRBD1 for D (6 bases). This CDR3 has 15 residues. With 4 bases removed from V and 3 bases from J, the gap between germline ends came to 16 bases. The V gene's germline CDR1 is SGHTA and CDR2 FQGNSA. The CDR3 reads CASSSNAGGSYEQYV. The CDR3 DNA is TGTGCCAGCAGCTCAAACGCTGGGGGCAGCTACGAGCAGTACGTC.

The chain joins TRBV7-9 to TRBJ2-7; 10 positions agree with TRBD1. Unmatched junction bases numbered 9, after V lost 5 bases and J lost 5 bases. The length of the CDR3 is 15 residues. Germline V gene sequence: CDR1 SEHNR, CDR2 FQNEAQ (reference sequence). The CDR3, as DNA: TGTGCCAGCAGCAAGGGACAGGGGCCCCCGGACGAGCAGTACGTC. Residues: CASSKGQGPPDEQYV.

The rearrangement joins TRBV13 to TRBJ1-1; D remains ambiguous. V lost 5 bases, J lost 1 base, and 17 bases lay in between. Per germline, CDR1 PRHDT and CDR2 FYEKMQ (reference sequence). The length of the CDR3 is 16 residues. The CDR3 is CASSRTRRIQNTEAFF. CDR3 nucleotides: TGTGCCAGCAGCCGTACTAGAAGGATACAGAACACTGAAGCTTTCTTT.

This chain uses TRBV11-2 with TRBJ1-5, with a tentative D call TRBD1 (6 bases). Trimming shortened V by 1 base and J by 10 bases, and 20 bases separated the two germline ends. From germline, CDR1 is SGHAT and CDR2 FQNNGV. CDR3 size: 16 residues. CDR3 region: CASSLGAGGTIGPQHF. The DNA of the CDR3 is TGTGCCAGCAGCTTAGGGGCGGGGGGGACAATTGGCCCCCAGCATTTT.

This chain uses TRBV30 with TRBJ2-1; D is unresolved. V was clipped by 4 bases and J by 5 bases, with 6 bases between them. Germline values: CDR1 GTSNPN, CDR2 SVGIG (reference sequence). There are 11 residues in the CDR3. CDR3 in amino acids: CAWNGDNEQFF. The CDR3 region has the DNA TGTGCCTGGAACGGAGACAATGAGCAGTTCTTC.

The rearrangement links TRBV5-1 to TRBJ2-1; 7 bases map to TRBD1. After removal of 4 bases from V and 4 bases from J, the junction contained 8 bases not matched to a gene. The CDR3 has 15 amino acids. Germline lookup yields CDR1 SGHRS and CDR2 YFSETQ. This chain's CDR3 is CASSPSTGRYNEQFF. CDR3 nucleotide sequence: TGCGCCAGCAGCCCCTCGACAGGGCGATACAATGAGCAGTTCTTC.

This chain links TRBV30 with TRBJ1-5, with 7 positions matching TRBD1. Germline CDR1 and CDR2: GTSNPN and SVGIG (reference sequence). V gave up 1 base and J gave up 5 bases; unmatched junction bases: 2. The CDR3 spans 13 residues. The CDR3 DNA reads TGTGCCTGGAGTGGAACAGGGGATCAGCCCCAGCATTTT. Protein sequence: CAWSGTGDQPQHF.

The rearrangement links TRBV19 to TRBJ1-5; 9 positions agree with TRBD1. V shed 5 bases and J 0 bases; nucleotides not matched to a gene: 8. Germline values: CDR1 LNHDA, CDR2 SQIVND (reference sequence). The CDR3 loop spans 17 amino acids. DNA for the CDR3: TGTGCCAGTAGTCCCCTGGACAGGGGAAATAGCAATCAGCCCCAGCATTTT. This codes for CASSPLDRGNSNQPQHF.

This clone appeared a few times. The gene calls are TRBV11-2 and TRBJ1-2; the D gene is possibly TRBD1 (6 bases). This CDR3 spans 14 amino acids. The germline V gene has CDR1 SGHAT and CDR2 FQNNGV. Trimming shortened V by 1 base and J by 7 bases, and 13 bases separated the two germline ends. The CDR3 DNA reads TGTGCCAGCAGCTTAGGGACAGCCCTCACTGGCTACACCTTC. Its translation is CASSLGTALTGYTF.

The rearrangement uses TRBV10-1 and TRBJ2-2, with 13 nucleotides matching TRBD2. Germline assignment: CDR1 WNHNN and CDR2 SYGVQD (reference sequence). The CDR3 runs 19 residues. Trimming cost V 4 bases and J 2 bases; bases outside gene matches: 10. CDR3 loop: CASSGSRTSGRGNTGELFF. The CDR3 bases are TGCGCCAGCAGTGGGTCCCGGACTAGCGGGAGAGGTAACACCGGGGAGCTGTTTTTT.

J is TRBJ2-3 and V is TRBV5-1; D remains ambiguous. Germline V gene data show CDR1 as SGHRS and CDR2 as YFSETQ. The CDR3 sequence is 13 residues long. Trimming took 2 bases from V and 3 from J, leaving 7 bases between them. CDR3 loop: CASSLGGTDTQYF. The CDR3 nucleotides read TGCGCCAGCAGCTTAGGCGGTACAGATACGCAGTATTTT.

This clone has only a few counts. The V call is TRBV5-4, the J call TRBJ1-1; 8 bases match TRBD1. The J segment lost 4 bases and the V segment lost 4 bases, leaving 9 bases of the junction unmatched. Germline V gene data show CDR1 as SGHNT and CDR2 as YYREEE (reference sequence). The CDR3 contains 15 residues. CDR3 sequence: CASSLLDREGTEAFF. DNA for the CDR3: TGTGCCAGCAGCCTCTTGGACAGGGAAGGCACTGAAGCTTTCTTT.

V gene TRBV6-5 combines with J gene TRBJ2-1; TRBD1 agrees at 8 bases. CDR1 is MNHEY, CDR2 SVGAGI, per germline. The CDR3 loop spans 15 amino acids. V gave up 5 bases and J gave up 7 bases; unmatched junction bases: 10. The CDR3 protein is CASSNQGASGNEQFF. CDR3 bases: TGTGCCAGCAGTAACCAGGGGGCCTCGGGGAATGAGCAGTTCTTC.

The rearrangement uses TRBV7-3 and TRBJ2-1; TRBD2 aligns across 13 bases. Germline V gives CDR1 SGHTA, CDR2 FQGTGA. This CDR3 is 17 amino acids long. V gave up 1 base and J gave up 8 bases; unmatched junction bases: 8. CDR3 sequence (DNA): TGTGCCAGCAGCTTAAATGCACTAGCGGGAGGGCACCATGAGCAGTTCTTC. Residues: CASSLNALAGGHHEQFF.

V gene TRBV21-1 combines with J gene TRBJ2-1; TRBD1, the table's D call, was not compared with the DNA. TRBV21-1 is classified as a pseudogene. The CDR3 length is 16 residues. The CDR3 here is CASSKGAYSRYNEQFF. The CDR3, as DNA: TGTGCCAGCAGCAAAGGGGCTTACTCGCGCTACAATGAGCAGTTCTTC.

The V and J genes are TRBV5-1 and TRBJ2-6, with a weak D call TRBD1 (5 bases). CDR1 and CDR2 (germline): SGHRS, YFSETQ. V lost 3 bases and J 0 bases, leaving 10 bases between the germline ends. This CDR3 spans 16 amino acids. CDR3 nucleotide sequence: TGCGCCAGCAGCTCGTCAGGGTTCTCTGGGGCCAACGTCCTGACTTTC. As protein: CASSSSGFSGANVLTF.